This T cell receptor beta chain is from a study of T-cell reconstitution after alpha-beta-depleted transplantation in children. Trimming removed 6 bases from V and 6 bases from J, with 11 bases in between. From germline, CDR1 is KGHDR and CDR2 SFDVKD. The CDR3 consists of 13 residues. Many counts were recorded for this clonotype. TCRbeta library construction was performed incorporating unique molecular identifiers. TCRdb used MiXCR to reprocess the PCR reads, holding one entry per CDR3 protein. This table holds about 400,000 distinct CDR3 sequences, roughly 21% found once. The sequencing here drew on PBMCs from the stem cell graft donor, taken from the stem cell graft. The clonotype originates from a human donor who donated a stem cell graft to a child with acute myeloid leukemia. The rearrangement uses TRBV24-1 and TRBJ2-1, with D possibly TRBD1 on 6 matching bases. CDR3 protein: CATSQGLFNEQFF. DNA for the CDR3: TGTGCCACCAGTCAGGGGCTTTTCAATGAGCAGTTCTTC.